This T cell receptor (beta chain) was sequenced during a study of Ad26.COV2.S vaccination and SARS-CoV-2 variants. Treatment of the sample: some 19 received Ad26.COV2.S at low or high dose, single or two shots; 5 received placebo; per-sample allocation not given. After the first vaccine or placebo injection, samples were drawn on day 63. Wuhan-strain SARS-CoV-2 spike was expressed by the Ad26 vector that made up the vaccine. Study-wide results and limits: Reportedly, after vaccination the spike-specific CD8+ and CD4+ T cell responses displayed substantial breadth. People who got the vaccine had more spike-specific TCR breadth than people who got placebo. Non-spike TCR breadth did not differ much between vaccine and placebo recipients.

Concerning this clone itself: Antigen specificity is unknown.

The length of the CDR3 is 16 residues. Trimming removed 0 bases from V and 0 bases from J, with 9 bases in between. The germline V gene encodes CDR1 LGHNA and CDR2 YSLEER. Repertoires were generated with immunoSEQ multiplex PCR, while TCRdb's copy carries only in-frame clones and drops some. This table holds 300,000 to 350,000 clones, around 90% found once. The sequence derives from a person aged 18-60 years who received the Ad26.COV2.S COVID-19 vaccine or a placebo. The specimen comprised peripheral blood, sampled in a trial of Ad26.COV2.S vaccine versus placebo. The gene calls are TRBV4-3 and TRBJ1-3, with D hard to call. Here the CDR3 DNA reads TGCGCCAGCAGCCAAGAGGGTTCCCTCTCTGGAAACACCATATATTTT. Amino acid sequence: CASSQEGSLSGNTIYF.